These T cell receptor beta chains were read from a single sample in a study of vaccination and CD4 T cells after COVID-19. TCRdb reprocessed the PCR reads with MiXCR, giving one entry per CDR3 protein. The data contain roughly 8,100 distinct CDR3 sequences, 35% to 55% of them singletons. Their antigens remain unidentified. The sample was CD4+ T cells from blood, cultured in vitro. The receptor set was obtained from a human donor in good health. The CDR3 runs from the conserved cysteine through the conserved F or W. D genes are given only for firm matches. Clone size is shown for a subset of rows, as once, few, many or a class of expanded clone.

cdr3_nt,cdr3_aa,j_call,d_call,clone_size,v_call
TGTGCCAGCAGTCCTACAGGGGAATCGGGCTACACCTTC,CASSPTGESGYTF,TRBJ1-2,TRBD1,NA,TRBV6-1
TGTGCCACCATGGGGCATGGGGCAGGTACTGGAAATGAGCAGTTCTTC,CATMGHGAGTGNEQFF,TRBJ2-1,NA,NA,TRBV24-1
TGTGCCAGTAGGAGGGACGGGAATCAGCCCCAGCATTTT,CASRRDGNQPQHF,TRBJ1-5,NA,NA,TRBV19
TGTGCCAGCAGTTACTCGAGTTCCGGCGGAACCGACACTGAAGCTTTCTTT,CASSYSSSGGTDTEAFF,TRBJ1-1,NA,few,TRBV6-2/TRBV6-3
TGTGCCAGCAGTGACCCCGGCCGGGGGGATACGCAGTATTTT,CASSDPGRGDTQYF,TRBJ2-3,NA,NA,TRBV25-1
TGTGCCAGCAGTGAAGAAATGGTGGCTGAGCAGTTCTTC,CASSEEMVAEQFF,TRBJ2-1,NA,NA,TRBV6-1
TGTGCCACTAGACTAGCGGGAGAAAATGAGCAGTTCTTC,CATRLAGENEQFF,TRBJ2-1,TRBD2,few,TRBV15
TGCGCCAGCAGCCAAGAGGCCCTAGCGTACCAAGAGACCCAGTACTTC,CASSQEALAYQETQYF,TRBJ2-5,NA,NA,TRBV4-1
TGCGCCAGCAGTGAGTCAGGGGCGATGAACACTGAAGCTTTCTTT,CASSESGAMNTEAFF,TRBJ1-1,NA,few,TRBV10-1
TGTGCCAGCAGCCCCTCGACCCGACAGGGGGGACGTTCCGGGGAGCTGTTTTTT,CASSPSTRQGGRSGELFF,TRBJ2-2,TRBD1,few,TRBV7-9
TGTGCCAGCAGCTTTAATGACGGAGGGGGGTGGATGTTCTATGAGCAGTTCTTC,CASSFNDGGGWMFYEQFF,TRBJ2-1,NA,few,TRBV7-9
TGTGCCAGCAGTAGGACTAGTCCCACAGATACGCAGTATTTT,CASSRTSPTDTQYF,TRBJ2-3,TRBD2,few,TRBV7-2
TGTGCCAGCAGTTACCAAGGTAGCGGGAGGACAGAGACCCAGTACTTC,CASSYQGSGRTETQYF,TRBJ2-5,TRBD2,few,TRBV6-5
TGTGCCAGCAGCTTAGTGGTCGGGACGAGAACCCGCTGGGAGCAGTACTTC,CASSLVVGTRTRWEQYF,TRBJ2-7,NA,NA,TRBV7-9
TGTGCCAGCAGTTCCCCCGGGGGCATGGACTACACCTTC,CASSSPGGMDYTF,TRBJ1-2,NA,few,TRBV28
TGTGCCAGCAGCTTAGTGGGGGCGAATAATTCACCCCTCCACTTT,CASSLVGANNSPLHF,TRBJ1-6,NA,NA,TRBV7-2
TGTGCCAGTAGTACGTTCAGGGCGGAGACCCAGTACTTC,CASSTFRAETQYF,TRBJ2-5,NA,few,TRBV19
TGCAGTGCGCTAGCGACAGGGGGCGAGAACTATGGCTACACCTTC,CSALATGGENYGYTF,TRBJ1-2,TRBD1,NA,TRBV20-1
TGTGCCAGCAGTCCCCGGGGTGGAAACACTGAAGCTTTCTTT,CASSPRGGNTEAFF,TRBJ1-1,NA,few,TRBV27
TGCGCCAGCAGCCCCGGGGGAGAGACCCAGTACTTC,CASSPGGETQYF,TRBJ2-5,NA,NA,TRBV5-1
TGTGCCAGCAGCGTATACCGGGCAGGGCAGAACACTGAAGCTTTCTTT,CASSVYRAGQNTEAFF,TRBJ1-1,NA,NA,TRBV9
TGTGCCAGGACCTACGGGGGGCGGGCGAACACAGATACGCAGTATTTT,CARTYGGRANTDTQYF,TRBJ2-3,NA,NA,TRBV7-7
TGTGCCAGCAACAAACCAGGCCGGGGTAACTATGGCTACACCTTC,CASNKPGRGNYGYTF,TRBJ1-2,NA,few,TRBV6-2/TRBV6-3
TGTGCCAGCAGTTTGGGGCTAGCGGGAGTCCTTGAGCAGTTCTTC,CASSLGLAGVLEQFF,TRBJ2-1,TRBD2,NA,TRBV27
TGTGCCAGTAGTAGGGGACAGGGTAGCCCCCCTCCCGAGCAGTACTTC,CASSRGQGSPPPEQYF,TRBJ2-7,TRBD1,NA,TRBV19
TGCAGTGCTAGCCCGGCTAGCCGGAGTGGTGGGACCCAGTACTTC,CSASPASRSGGTQYF,TRBJ2-5,NA,medium-sized,TRBV20-1
TGTGCCATCAGTGCCCCGGATAGGAAGACGAACTATGGCTACACCTTC,CAISAPDRKTNYGYTF,TRBJ1-2,NA,few,TRBV10-3
TGCAGCGCGGGACAGGGCGCTAATTCACCCCTCCACTTT,CSAGQGANSPLHF,TRBJ1-6,TRBD1,NA,TRBV29-1
TGTGCCAGCAGCCAACTACCGGGACAGGGTTACACCTTC,CASSQLPGQGYTF,TRBJ1-2,TRBD1,few,TRBV14
TGTGCCAGCAGCCTGGGACAGCTCTACGAGCAGTACTTC,CASSLGQLYEQYF,TRBJ2-7,TRBD1,NA,TRBV28
TGCAGTGCTAGTTCTCGGAGGAACACCGGGGAGCTGTTTTTT,CSASSRRNTGELFF,TRBJ2-2,NA,few,TRBV20-1
TGTGCCAGCAGTTACTCTGCAGGAAACTACGAGCAGTACTTC,CASSYSAGNYEQYF,TRBJ2-7,NA,NA,TRBV6-2/TRBV6-3
TGTGCCAGCAGCCCCTTCAAAGCCGTAGGCACAGATACGCAGTATTTT,CASSPFKAVGTDTQYF,TRBJ2-3,NA,few,TRBV27
TGTGCCAGCAGCTTAGCGGCAGCGGGGGGACTCGAGCAGTACTTC,CASSLAAAGGLEQYF,TRBJ2-7,TRBD2,few,TRBV7-2
TGTGCCACCAGCAGAGGAAGGTCCGCGGCCTACGAGCAGTACTTC,CATSRGRSAAYEQYF,TRBJ2-7,NA,few,TRBV15
TGTGCCAGCAGCTCCCCTAGCGGGGTCACCGGGGAGCTGTTTTTT,CASSSPSGVTGELFF,TRBJ2-2,TRBD2,NA,TRBV7-8
TGTGCCAGCAGTCTAACCGGGACAGGGACCGGGGAGCTGTTTTTT,CASSLTGTGTGELFF,TRBJ2-2,TRBD1,few,TRBV2
TGTGCCAGTACCCCCAGACAGGGTACCGCTGGAAACACCATATATTTT,CASTPRQGTAGNTIYF,TRBJ1-3,TRBD1,NA,TRBV19
TGTGCCACCTCGAGTGCAGTCTTAAGGAACACTGAAGCTTTCTTT,CATSSAVLRNTEAFF,TRBJ1-1,NA,few,TRBV19
TGTGCCAGTAGTATAGAGGTATCTGGTAATCCACCCCTCCACTTT,CASSIEVSGNPPLHF,TRBJ1-6,NA,once,TRBV19
TGTGCCAGTAGTATTCCGTCCGGGGAGACCCAGTACTTC,CASSIPSGETQYF,TRBJ2-5,NA,once,TRBV19
TGTGCCAGTAGTATAGGACTAGCGGAGTCCTACGAGCAGTACTTC,CASSIGLAESYEQYF,TRBJ2-7,TRBD2,NA,TRBV19
TGTGCCAGCAGCCGCCTGACAGGGGGTCTCAATTCACCCCTCCACTTT,CASSRLTGGLNSPLHF,TRBJ1-6,TRBD1,few,TRBV7-2
TGCGCCAGCAGTCAATGGGGGTCTGGGGCCAACGTCCTGACTTTC,CASSQWGSGANVLTF,TRBJ2-6,NA,NA,TRBV23-1
TGTGCCAGCAGTTCTTACGGCTACACCTTC,CASSSYGYTF,TRBJ1-2,NA,few,TRBV6-7
TGTGCCAGTACTAGCGGACAGGGGCCGAACACCGGGGAGCTGTTTTTT,CASTSGQGPNTGELFF,TRBJ2-2,TRBD1,once,TRBV19
TGTGCCATCAGTCGTAGCGGGGGCACAGATACGCAGTATTTT,CAISRSGGTDTQYF,TRBJ2-3,TRBD2,few,TRBV10-3
TGCAGTGCTAGAGAGACTAGTAAGACAGATACGCAGTATTTT,CSARETSKTDTQYF,TRBJ2-3,NA,NA,TRBV20-1
TGTGCCAGCAGCCGCGACACCGGGGAGCTGTTTTTT,CASSRDTGELFF,TRBJ2-2,NA,few,TRBV2
TGTGCCAGCAGCACACGACAGGTCACTGAAGCTTTCTTT,CASSTRQVTEAFF,TRBJ1-1,NA,NA,TRBV7-8
TGTGCCAGCAGCCACTCGGGAGGAGCGCAGTATTTT,CASSHSGGAQYF,TRBJ2-3,TRBD2,few,TRBV7-6
TGTGCCAGCAGCTTCCGATTAGCCAAAAACATTCAGTACTTC,CASSFRLAKNIQYF,TRBJ2-4,NA,NA,TRBV7-2
TGTGCCAGCAGCTTACCCACGGCAGGGGTCTATGGCTACACCTTC,CASSLPTAGVYGYTF,TRBJ1-2,NA,few,TRBV5-4
TGTGCCAGCAGTTTCGGGGGACAGTTAGGGACTGAAGCTTTCTTT,CASSFGGQLGTEAFF,TRBJ1-1,TRBD1,NA,TRBV6-5
TGTGCCAGCTCACCATTTTGGGGCCAAGAGACCCAGTACTTC,CASSPFWGQETQYF,TRBJ2-5,NA,few,TRBV18